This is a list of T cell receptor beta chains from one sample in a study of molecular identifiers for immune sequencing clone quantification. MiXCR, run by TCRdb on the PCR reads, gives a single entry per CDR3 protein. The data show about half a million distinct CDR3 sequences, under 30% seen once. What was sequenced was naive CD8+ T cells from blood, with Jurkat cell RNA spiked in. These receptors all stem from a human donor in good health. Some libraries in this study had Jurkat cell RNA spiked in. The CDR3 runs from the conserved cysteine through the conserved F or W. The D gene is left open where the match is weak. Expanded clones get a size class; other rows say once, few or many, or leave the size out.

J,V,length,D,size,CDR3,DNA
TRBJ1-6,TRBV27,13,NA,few,CASRGKYNSPLHF,TGTGCCAGCAGGGGCAAATATAATTCACCCCTCCACTTT
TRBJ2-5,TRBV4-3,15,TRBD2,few,CASSQTSGRYETQYF,TGCGCCAGCAGCCAAACTAGCGGGAGATACGAGACCCAGTACTTC
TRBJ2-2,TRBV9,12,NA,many,CASSPITGELFF,TGTGCCAGCAGCCCAATCACCGGGGAGCTGTTTTTT
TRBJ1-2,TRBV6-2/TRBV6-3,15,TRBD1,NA,CTSSLDRASSYGYTF,TGTACCAGCAGCCTGGACAGGGCGTCTTCCTATGGCTACACCTTC
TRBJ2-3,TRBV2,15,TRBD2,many,CASSEPGLGTDTQYF,TGTGCCAGCAGTGAACCGGGACTAGGGACAGATACGCAGTATTTT
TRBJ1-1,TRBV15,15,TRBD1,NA,CATSRDLGTGREAFF,TGTGCCACCAGCAGAGATCTAGGGACAGGGAGGGAAGCTTTCTTT
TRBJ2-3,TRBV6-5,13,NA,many,CASSYGSTDTQYF,TGTGCCAGCAGTTATGGATCCACAGATACGCAGTATTTT
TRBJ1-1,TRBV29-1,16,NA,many,CSVDPPWGAGNTEAFF,TGCAGCGTTGATCCCCCCTGGGGGGCCGGGAACACTGAAGCTTTCTTT
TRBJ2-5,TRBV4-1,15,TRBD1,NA,CASSRPGTAKETQYF,TGCGCCAGCAGCCGACCCGGGACAGCTAAGGAGACCCAGTACTTC
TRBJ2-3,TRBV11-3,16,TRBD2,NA,CASSGPGEGVQDTQYF,TGTGCCAGCAGCGGACCGGGGGAGGGTGTTCAAGATACGCAGTATTTT
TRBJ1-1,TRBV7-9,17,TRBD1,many,CASSLWDRGRENTEAFF,TGTGCCAGCAGCTTATGGGACAGGGGGCGCGAGAACACTGAAGCTTTCTTT
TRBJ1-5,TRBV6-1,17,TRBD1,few,CASSEFTGGGGNQPQHF,TGTGCCAGCAGTGAATTTACAGGGGGCGGAGGCAATCAGCCCCAGCATTTT
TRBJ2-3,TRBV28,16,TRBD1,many,CASSLGTVSGTDTQYF,TGTGCCAGCAGTTTGGGGACAGTTAGTGGCACAGATACGCAGTATTTT
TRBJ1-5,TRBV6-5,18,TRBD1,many,CASSLTGTGAGSNQPQHF,TGTGCCAGCAGTTTAACCGGGACAGGGGCCGGGAGCAATCAGCCCCAGCATTTT
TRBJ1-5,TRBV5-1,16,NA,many,CASSLGDPYSNQPQHF,TGCGCCAGCAGCTTGGGGGACCCATATAGCAATCAGCCCCAGCATTTT
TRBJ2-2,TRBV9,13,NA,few,CASSVESTGELFF,TGTGCCAGCAGCGTAGAGTCCACCGGGGAGCTGTTTTTT
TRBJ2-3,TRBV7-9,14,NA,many,CASSQAFLADTQYF,TGTGCCAGCAGCCAAGCTTTCTTAGCAGATACGCAGTATTTT
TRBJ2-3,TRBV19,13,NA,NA,CASSMDPWNAQYF,TGTGCCAGTAGTATGGATCCGTGGAATGCGCAGTATTTT
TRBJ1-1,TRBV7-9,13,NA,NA,CASSLIPNTEAFF,TGTGCCAGCAGCTTAATCCCGAACACTGAAGCTTTCTTT
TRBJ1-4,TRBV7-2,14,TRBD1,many,CASSSDRSNEKLFF,TGTGCCAGCAGCTCGGACAGGTCTAATGAAAAACTGTTTTTT